These T cell receptor beta chains were read from a single sample in a study of blood T cell repertoires in COVID-19. Sequencing was performed with immunoSEQ multiplex PCR; in TCRdb, only in-frame clones are kept and a portion is missing. The sample has 70,000 to 95,000 clones; 85% are singletons. Specimen: peripheral blood. These receptors were obtained from a woman between 65 and 79 years old with active or convalescent COVID-19. Each CDR3 is given with its conserved first and last residue. The D gene is left open where the match is weak. Not every row has a clone size; where given, it reads once, few, many or a size class.

size: .
J: TRBJ2-1
D: .
V: TRBV28
DNA: TGTGCCAGCAGCCCCCTCTCCTTGGGGCTAGACAATGAGCAGTTCTTC
CDR3: CASSPLSLGLDNEQFF

size: .
J: TRBJ1-1
D: .
V: TRBV5-1
DNA: TGCGCCAGCAGCTTGGGTCAGGGAACGACTGAAGCTTTCTTT
CDR3: CASSLGQGTTEAFF

size: few
J: TRBJ1-5
D: .
V: TRBV6-1
DNA: TGTGCCAGCAGTGAGTACAGTATAAGGCCCCAGCATTTT
CDR3: CASSEYSIRPQHF

size: .
J: TRBJ1-2
D: .
V: TRBV28
DNA: TGTGCCAGCAGTTTTGGGGAGGGCTACACCTTC
CDR3: CASSFGEGYTF

size: .
J: TRBJ2-2
D: TRBD2
V: TRBV9
DNA: TGTGCCAGCAGCGTAGATTTTAGCGGGGGCACCGGGGAGCTGTTTTTT
CDR3: CASSVDFSGGTGELFF

size: .
J: TRBJ1-2
D: TRBD1
V: TRBV19
DNA: TGTGCCAGTAGTATAGGCACGGACAGGGTCTATGGCTACACCTTC
CDR3: CASSIGTDRVYGYTF

size: .
J: TRBJ1-2
D: .
V: TRBV6-5
DNA: TGTGCCAGCATGAAACTGGGGGGGGGCTATGGCTACACCTTC
CDR3: CASMKLGGGYGYTF

size: .
J: TRBJ2-7
D: TRBD1
V: TRBV28
DNA: TGTGCCAGCAGTCTGATTGCTTCCGGGACAGGGAAATATACCTACGAGCAGTACTTC
CDR3: CASSLIASGTGKYTYEQYF

size: .
J: TRBJ2-2
D: .
V: TRBV5-4
DNA: TGTGCCAGCAGCTTCCTACATCCGGGGTTGAACACCGGGGAGCTGTTTTTT
CDR3: CASSFLHPGLNTGELFF

size: .
J: TRBJ2-2
D: .
V: TRBV9
DNA: TGTGCCAGCAGCCCTCGACGGAGGCAGAACACCGGGGAGCTGTTTTTT
CDR3: CASSPRRRQNTGELFF

size: .
J: TRBJ1-1
D: TRBD1
V: TRBV18
DNA: TGTGCCAGCTCACTCACGGGACAGAACGAGGGTGAAGCTTTCTTT
CDR3: CASSLTGQNEGEAFF

size: .
J: TRBJ2-1
D: .
V: TRBV24-1
DNA: TGTGCCACCAGCCCCGCACGGGCCTACAATGAGCAGTTCTTC
CDR3: CATSPARAYNEQFF

size: .
J: TRBJ2-4
D: TRBD1
V: TRBV6-6
DNA: TGTGCCAGCAGTTACCTACAGGGGACGGGAAACATTCAGTACTTC
CDR3: CASSYLQGTGNIQYF

size: .
J: TRBJ2-3
D: .
V: TRBV9
DNA: TGTGCCAGCAGCGTAGGTGTCCAGGCGAGCACAGATACGCAGTATTTT
CDR3: CASSVGVQASTDTQYF

size: .
J: TRBJ2-1
D: .
V: TRBV19
DNA: TGTGCCAGTAGTATCAATCGACTAAACAATGAGCAGTTCTTC
CDR3: CASSINRLNNEQFF

size: .
J: TRBJ2-4
D: .
V: TRBV29-1
DNA: TGCAGCGTGGCCTTTGGGCGGGGGCCTAACATTCAGTACTTC
CDR3: CSVAFGRGPNIQYF

size: .
J: TRBJ2-5
D: .
V: TRBV7-6
DNA: TGTGCCAGCAGCTTATCGTCAGGAACGCAAGAGACCCAGTACTTC
CDR3: CASSLSSGTQETQYF

size: .
J: TRBJ1-2
D: .
V: TRBV14
DNA: TGTGCCAGCAGCCAAGGATCTAGGGACAATACCTTC
CDR3: CASSQGSRDNTF

size: .
J: TRBJ2-5
D: TRBD1
V: TRBV29-1
DNA: TGCAGCGTTTTTACAGGGGGCTCTCAAGAGACCCAGTACTTC
CDR3: CSVFTGGSQETQYF

size: .
J: TRBJ2-1
D: .
V: TRBV5-1
DNA: TGCGCCAGCAGCCCGGGGGTAGTAACCTACAATGAGCAGTTCTTC
CDR3: CASSPGVVTYNEQFF

size: once
J: TRBJ1-1
D: .
V: TRBV7-2
DNA: TGTGCCAGCAGGGGATACAGGGCGGCGAACACTGAAGCTTTCTTT
CDR3: CASRGYRAANTEAFF

size: .
J: TRBJ2-4
D: TRBD1
V: TRBV6-5
DNA: TGTGCCAGCAGCCCGGACAGGCTTGGGCAAAACATTCAGTACTTC
CDR3: CASSPDRLGQNIQYF

size: .
J: TRBJ2-2
D: TRBD2
V: TRBV6-2/TRBV6-3
DNA: TGTGCCAGCAGTTACAGAGCGGGGGGCGCGCAGGCGAACACCGGGGAGCTGTTTTTT
CDR3: CASSYRAGGAQANTGELFF

size: .
J: TRBJ1-4
D: TRBD1
V: TRBV7-2
DNA: TGTGCCAGCAGACTGACAGGGGGTCCCGAAAAACTGTTTTTT
CDR3: CASRLTGGPEKLFF

size: once
J: TRBJ1-2
D: .
V: TRBV29-1
DNA: TGCAGCGTTTCTCGAGGCAGGGATGGCTACACCTTC
CDR3: CSVSRGRDGYTF

size: .
J: TRBJ1-4
D: .
V: TRBV6-5
DNA: TGTGCCAGCAGTTACCAAGGACGGCGGGATGAAAAACTGTTTTTT
CDR3: CASSYQGRRDEKLFF

size: .
J: TRBJ1-1
D: .
V: TRBV7-5
DNA: TGTGCCAGAAGACCCCTGGACAGAGCGGTTGAGATGGCTGAAGCTTTCTTT
CDR3: CARRPLDRAVEMAEAFF

size: .
J: TRBJ2-6
D: .
V: TRBV4-3
DNA: TGCGCCAGCAGCCATGATGGGGAGTTAGCCAACGTCCTGACTTTC
CDR3: CASSHDGELANVLTF

size: .
J: TRBJ1-6
D: .
V: TRBV11-2
DNA: TGTGCCAGCAGCCCACGTTCAGGATCACCCCTCCACTTT
CDR3: CASSPRSGSPLHF

size: .
J: TRBJ1-1
D: TRBD1
V: TRBV9
DNA: TGTGCCAGCAGCGTTGGGCGGACAGGGTTAATCGCTGAAGCTTTCTTT
CDR3: CASSVGRTGLIAEAFF

size: .
J: TRBJ1-1
D: .
V: TRBV4-2
DNA: TGTGCCAGCAGCCAAGAAGGGGGGGGCTACACTGAAGCTTTCTTT
CDR3: CASSQEGGGYTEAFF

size: once
J: TRBJ2-1
D: TRBD2
V: TRBV6-5
DNA: TGTGCCAGCAGGGCCCCCGCGGGGGGGAATGAGCAGTTCTTC
CDR3: CASRAPAGGNEQFF

size: once
J: TRBJ2-3
D: TRBD2
V: TRBV6-5
DNA: TGTGCCAGCAGGTTAGCGGGGGGGAGCACAGATACGCAGTATTTT
CDR3: CASRLAGGSTDTQYF

size: .
J: TRBJ2-7
D: TRBD1
V: TRBV3-1/TRBV3-2
DNA: TGTGCCAGCAGCCCGTCCCGGGACAGGGTTCCGTACTTC
CDR3: CASSPSRDRVPYF

size: .
J: TRBJ2-3
D: .
V: TRBV29-1
DNA: TGCAGCGTGCTCCCGGAACAGGGCACAGATACGCAGTATTTT
CDR3: CSVLPEQGTDTQYF

size: .
J: TRBJ2-1
D: TRBD2
V: TRBV18
DNA: TGTGCCAGCTCAACGAGTCTAGCGGGGGTCCTCCCCTACAATGAGCAGTTCTTC
CDR3: CASSTSLAGVLPYNEQFF

size: .
J: TRBJ1-6
D: TRBD1
V: TRBV6-5
DNA: TGTGCCAGCAGACGACAGGGCGATAATTCACCCCTCCACTTT
CDR3: CASRRQGDNSPLHF

size: .
J: TRBJ1-4
D: TRBD1
V: TRBV6-5
DNA: TGTGCCAGCTCCCCACAGGGGGATGAAAAACTGTTTTTT
CDR3: CASSPQGDEKLFF

size: .
J: TRBJ1-1
D: .
V: TRBV19
DNA: TGTGCCAGTAGCCCCGACGACAGAGACACTGAAGCTTTCTTT
CDR3: CASSPDDRDTEAFF

size: .
J: TRBJ2-2
D: .
V: TRBV10-3
DNA: TGTGCCATCAGTGTGTCGGCCACCGGGGAGCTGTTTTTT
CDR3: CAISVSATGELFF

size: once
J: TRBJ1-3
D: TRBD1
V: TRBV19
DNA: TGTGCCAGTACACGGGACAGGGCGCCGTCTGGAAACACCATATATTTT
CDR3: CASTRDRAPSGNTIYF

size: .
J: TRBJ1-2
D: .
V: TRBV7-8
DNA: TGTGCCAGCAGCCCCAGTGGGGGGTCTAACTATGGCTACACCTTC
CDR3: CASSPSGGSNYGYTF